The subject of this entry is one T cell receptor (beta chain). The antigen remains undetermined. These data come from a study of radiotherapy plus CTLA-4 blockade in lung cancer. At the level of the study: In under 20% of patients, objective responses were seen; around 31% had disease control.

TCRdb's table, derived via immunoSEQ multiplex PCR, lists solely in-frame clones and lacks some. The repertoire holds fewer than 55,000 clones, about 88% seen once, with 25% to 35% in the top ten. The CDR3 spans 14 residues. Germline lookup yields CDR1 GTSNPN and CDR2 SVGIG (reference sequence). Trimming left V 2 bases short and J 0 bases short, with 11 bases between. Study results and limitations: TCR clones of tumor origin grew in blood after radiotherapy plus ipilimumab. Early blood T cell clone changes and increased post-radiation serum interferon-beta were reportedly the strongest response predictors.

The material was peripheral blood, obtained from a patient treated with radiotherapy plus ipilimumab. The chain employs TRBV30 and TRBJ2-7; no firm D call. The receptor's source is a human donor with non-small cell lung cancer whose response to radiotherapy plus ipilimumab could not be evaluated. The CDR3 DNA sequence: TGTGCCTGGAGTTCGACGTGGAGCTCCTACGAGCAGTACTTC. It translates to CAWSSTWSSYEQYF.